This T cell receptor (beta chain) was obtained from a study of blood T cells in healthy people across ages. V was shortened by 1 base and J by 6 bases, with 16 bases between the two germline ends. The germline gives CDR1 LNHDA, CDR2 SQIVND (reference sequence). This CDR3 has 15 amino acids. A J-beta primer mix and a sample-barcoded 5' primer were used in a second PCR of roughly 6 to 12 cycles. TCRdb reprocessed the 5' RACE reads with MiXCR, giving one entry per CDR3 protein. The table includes fewer than 2 million distinct CDR3 sequences, 39% detected once. This clonotype originated in a human donor in good health. The genes are TRBV19 and TRBJ2-7, with D possibly being TRBD2 (6 bases). The material sequenced was blood. CDR3 amino acids: CASSIVSGDVGEQYF. The CDR3 DNA is TGTGCCAGTAGTATAGTTTCGGGGGATGTCGGCGAGCAGTACTTC.